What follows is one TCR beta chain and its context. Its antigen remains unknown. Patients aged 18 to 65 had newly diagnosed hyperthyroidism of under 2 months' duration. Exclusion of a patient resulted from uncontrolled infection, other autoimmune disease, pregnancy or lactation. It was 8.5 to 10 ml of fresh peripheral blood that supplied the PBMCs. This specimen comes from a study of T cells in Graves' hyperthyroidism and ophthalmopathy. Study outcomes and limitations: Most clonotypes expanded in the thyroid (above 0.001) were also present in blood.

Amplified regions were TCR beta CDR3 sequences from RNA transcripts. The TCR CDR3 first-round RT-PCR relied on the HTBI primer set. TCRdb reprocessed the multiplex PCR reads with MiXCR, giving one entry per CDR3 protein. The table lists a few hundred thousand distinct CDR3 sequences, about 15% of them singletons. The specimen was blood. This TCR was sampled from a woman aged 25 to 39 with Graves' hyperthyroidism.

The CDR3 DNA is TGCAGCGTTGAAGGAGGGATCGGACCCGGACAAGCCTACAATGAGCAGTTCTTC. As protein: CSVEGGIGPGQAYNEQFF. V usage is TRBV29-1 and J usage is TRBJ2-1, with D tentatively TRBD1 or TRBD2 (5 bases each). This CDR3 has 18 residues. V was cut by 1 base and J by 2 bases, with 21 bases left in between. Germline V gene sequence: CDR1 SQVTM, CDR2 ANQGSEA.